The 6 T cell receptor beta chains below all came from one sample that was sequenced in a study of PD-L1 blockade in urothelial cancer. Time point of the sample: pretreatment peripheral blood. Sequencing was performed with immunoSEQ multiplex PCR; in TCRdb, only in-frame clones are kept and a portion is missing. The sample lists tens of thousands of clones; approximately 81% were seen once. This material consisted of PBMCs, taken around atezolizumab (anti-PD-L1) treatment. These receptors were obtained from a man aged 55 to 69 with urothelial cancer.

The V gene is TRBV30, the J gene TRBJ1-5; TRBD1 is a possible D gene (6 bases). This CDR3 comprises 15 residues. Germline CDR1 and CDR2: GTSNPN and SVGIG (reference sequence). Trimming cost V 2 bases and J 6 bases, with 17 bases left between them. CDR3 coding DNA: TGTGCCTGGAGTCGCTGGCAGGGGTCGGGTCAGCCCCAGCATTTT. It specifies CAWSRWQGSGQPQHF.

The chain uses TRBV19 and TRBJ2-7; 9 bases are a match to TRBD1. V lost 5 bases, J lost 6 bases, and 8 bases stayed unmatched. Germline lookup yields CDR1 LNHDA and CDR2 SQIVND (reference sequence). The length of the CDR3 is 14 residues. CDR3 in amino acids: CASSLRDRVPEQYF. The CDR3 DNA sequence: TGTGCCAGTAGTCTCCGGGACAGGGTACCCGAGCAGTACTTC.

CDR3 loop: CASSLVGSLVDYGYTF. The CDR3 bases are TGTGCCAGCAGCTTAGTGGGCTCCCTGGTGGACTATGGCTACACCTTC. The V call is TRBV7-9, the J call TRBJ1-2; D is unclear. Germline V gives CDR1 SEHNR, CDR2 FQNEAQ (reference sequence). V shed 1 base and J shed 3 bases, with 15 bases lying between them. This CDR3 region has 16 residues.

CDR3 nucleotides: TGTGCCTGGCGACTAGGTTCGAGGGAGCAGTACTTC. Translating gives CAWRLGSREQYF. The V call is TRBV30, the J call TRBJ2-7; possibly TRBD2 for D (6 bases). The V end was cut by 5 bases, the J end by 7 bases, with 15 bases between. Looked up from germline, CDR1 is GTSNPN and CDR2 is SVGIG (reference sequence). The CDR3 runs to 12 residues. The full variable domain, completed using reference TRBV30 and TRBJ2-7, is SQTIHQWPATLVQPVGSPLSLECTVEGTSNPNLYWYRQAAGRGLQLLFYSVGIGQISSEVPQNLSASRPQDRQFILSSKKLLLSDSGFYLCAWRLGSREQYFGPGTRLTVT.

The genes are TRBV28 and TRBJ1-4, with TRBD1 matching over 7 bases. The CDR3 extends over 16 amino acids. V was clipped by 6 bases and J by 6 bases; unmatched bases: 13. Germline V gene data show CDR1 as MDHEN and CDR2 as SYDVKM. The CDR3 region has the DNA TGTGCCAGCAGCCTCCCCTTGGACAGGTCCCATGAAAAACTGTTTTTT. Translated, it gives CASSLPLDRSHEKLFF.

The chain recombines TRBV6-4 with TRBJ1-1; 7 bases map to TRBD1. The V gene end was trimmed by 3 bases and the J gene end by 3 bases; junction bases not matched to a gene: 13. Germline CDR1 and CDR2: MRHNA and SNTAGT. This CDR3 has 17 residues. CDR3 DNA sequence: TGTGCCAGCAGTGATTCGATGCGTGACAGGGAGGACACTGAAGCTTTCTTT. Its translation is CASSDSMRDREDTEAFF.